A selection of T cell receptor beta chains follows, all from one sample in a study of blood T cells in healthy people across ages. Via MiXCR, TCRdb re-called the 5' RACE reads, giving one row per CDR3 protein. The repertoire holds approximately 1.5 million distinct CDR3 sequences, with roughly a third as singletons. The sequenced material came from blood. Source of these receptors: a woman in her 30s in good health. The CDR3 runs from the conserved cysteine through the conserved F or W. Each record gives: clone size, V gene, J gene, D gene, CDR3 DNA, CDR3 protein. The D gene is left open where the match is weak. Rows give clone size only sometimes, using once, few, many, or a class for an expanded clone.

>few|TRBV28|TRBJ1-2|NA
TGTGCCAGCAGCTCTGGGCAGGGGACCTCTGGCTACACCTTC
CASSSGQGTSGYTF
>NA|TRBV20-1|TRBJ2-7|TRBD2
TGCAGTGCTAGTCAAACCGGGACTACCGGCTACGAGCAGTACTTC
CSASQTGTTGYEQYF
>NA|TRBV10-3|TRBJ1-4|NA
TGTGCCATCAGTGCGTTGGGTGAAAAACTGTTTTTT
CAISALGEKLFF
>NA|TRBV5-1|TRBJ2-3|NA
TGCGCCAGCAGCTTTCGAGGGTTAGCGGCGCCCACAGATACGCAGTATTTT
CASSFRGLAAPTDTQYF
>many|TRBV10-3|TRBJ2-6|NA
TGTGCCATCAGTGAGTCGATTTTAGGACGGACCTCTGGGGCCAACGTCCTGACTTTC
CAISESILGRTSGANVLTF
>NA|TRBV11-2|TRBJ2-3|TRBD2
TGTGCCAGCAGCCCCTTCGGGGGAGGGACAGATACGCAGTATTTT
CASSPFGGGTDTQYF
>few|TRBV5-1|TRBJ1-2|NA
TGCGCCAGCAGCTTGGCCGTAACTAACTATGGCTACACCTTC
CASSLAVTNYGYTF
>few|TRBV7-9|TRBJ2-7|NA
TGTGCCAGCAGCTTCGGCTCCCCACTTCAGTACGAGCAGTACTTC
CASSFGSPLQYEQYF
>once|TRBV7-3|TRBJ2-1|NA
TGTGCCAGCAGCGACCGAACCGGGTCAAAGTTCTTC
CASSDRTGSKFF
>NA|TRBV6-5|TRBJ1-1|NA
TGTGCCAGCAGTTACGAACCAAGGAGCACTGAAGCTTTCTTT
CASSYEPRSTEAFF
>NA|TRBV5-1|TRBJ2-3|TRBD1
TGCGCCAGCAGCGATGGACAGGGAAACACAGATACGCAGTATTTT
CASSDGQGNTDTQYF
>NA|TRBV11-2|TRBJ2-7|TRBD1
TGTGCCAGCAGCAATCCGGAGACAGGGTTTTACGAGCAGTACTTC
CASSNPETGFYEQYF
>few|TRBV2|TRBJ2-3|TRBD2
TGTGCCAGCAGTGTCAGTCTAGCGGGGGAAGATACGCAGTATTTT
CASSVSLAGEDTQYF
>few|TRBV6-1|TRBJ1-1|NA
TGTGCCAGCAGACCCAGGGAGGATATGAACACTGAAGCTTTCTTT
CASRPREDMNTEAFF
>few|TRBV4-1|TRBJ2-5|TRBD2
TGCGCCAGCAGCCAGGGTCCGTTGCTAGCGGGGAACCAAGAGACCCAGTACTTC
CASSQGPLLAGNQETQYF
>NA|TRBV7-2|TRBJ2-4|TRBD1
TGTGCCAGCAGCTTTCGGACAGGCCAGGGCAAAAACATTCAGTACTTC
CASSFRTGQGKNIQYF
>NA|TRBV11-2|TRBJ2-5|NA
TGTGCCAGCAGCTTAGATTGGCAGACCCAGTACTTC
CASSLDWQTQYF
>few|TRBV27|TRBJ2-7|NA
TGTGCCAGCAGTTTATCGATGACCTACGAGCAGTACTTC
CASSLSMTYEQYF
>NA|TRBV20-1|TRBJ2-3|TRBD2
TGCAGTGCTGTCGGACTAGCGGGGACAGATACGCAGTATTTT
CSAVGLAGTDTQYF
>once|TRBV25-1|TRBJ2-5|NA
TGTGCCAGCAGTGAATCAGGGGCCGCGGAGACCCAGTACTTC
CASSESGAAETQYF
>few|TRBV27|TRBJ2-3|TRBD1
TGTGCCAGCAGTCGACCTTCAAGGGGGCGGGGCACAGATACGCAGTATTTT
CASSRPSRGRGTDTQYF
>NA|TRBV6-1|TRBJ2-5|NA
TGTGCCAGCAGGGCCGGGACCCTAGAATTAGGCCAGTACTTC
CASRAGTLELGQYF
>NA|TRBV2|TRBJ2-1|NA
TGTGCCAGCAGAGGAGGGACTGCCGAGCAGTTCTTC
CASRGGTAEQFF
>NA|TRBV10-3|TRBJ2-1|TRBD2
TGTGCCACCGTAGCGGGAGTCTCCAATGAGCAGTTCTTC
CATVAGVSNEQFF
>NA|TRBV9|TRBJ2-3|NA
TGTGCCAGCAGTCCCAGCGGACTACGCACAGATACGCAGTATTTT
CASSPSGLRTDTQYF
>NA|TRBV2|TRBJ2-7|TRBD2
TGTGCCAGCCAGGAGGCTAGCGGGTACCCCTACGAGCAGTACTTC
CASQEASGYPYEQYF
>NA|TRBV20-1|TRBJ2-3|TRBD2
TGCAGTGTTATTAGCGGGAGGGGCACCTATACGCAGTATTTT
CSVISGRGTYTQYF
>few|TRBV4-1|TRBJ2-7|TRBD2
TGCGCCAGCAGCCAAGATCCTAGCGGGGACGCCTACGAGCAGTACTTC
CASSQDPSGDAYEQYF
>NA|TRBV20-1|TRBJ1-4|NA
TGCAGTGCGATCCCGAGACAGACAAGGGGTGATGAAAAACTGTTTTTT
CSAIPRQTRGDEKLFF
>few|TRBV7-9|TRBJ2-7|TRBD1
TGTGCCAGCAGCACGGGACAGGGCAGGTACGAGCAGTACTTC
CASSTGQGRYEQYF
>few|TRBV5-5|TRBJ2-5|TRBD2
TGTGCCAGCAGCGCGTGGAGTAGCGGGGAGACCCAGTACTTC
CASSAWSSGETQYF
>NA|TRBV27|TRBJ2-7|TRBD2
TGTGCCAGCAGTTTCCTCAGGACTAGCGGCCTGCCATACGAGCAGTACTTC
CASSFLRTSGLPYEQYF
>once|TRBV12-3/TRBV12-4|TRBJ1-4|TRBD1
TGTGCCGGCAGCCTAAACGGACAGGGGGGACCTTCTAATGAAAAACTGTTTTTT
CAGSLNGQGGPSNEKLFF
>NA|TRBV3-1|TRBJ1-5|TRBD1
TGTGCCTGCAGCCAGGGGGGCTCTCGACAGCCCCAGCATTTT
CACSQGGSRQPQHF
>few|TRBV7-9|TRBJ2-1|TRBD1
TGTGCCAGCAGCATGAGGACAGGGCGGGGCTCCTACAATGAGCAGTTCTTC
CASSMRTGRGSYNEQFF
>many|TRBV9|TRBJ2-1|TRBD1
TGTGCCAGCAGCCCAGGTCCCGGGACAGCCTACAATGAGCAGTTCTTC
CASSPGPGTAYNEQFF
>NA|TRBV6-6|TRBJ2-5|NA
TGTGCCAGCAGTTACGATTGGTCAAGGGCGCAAGAGACCCAGTACTTC
CASSYDWSRAQETQYF
>many|TRBV7-9|TRBJ2-5|TRBD2
TGTGCCAGCAGCCCCCGGAATAGCGGGTACAACCAAGAGACCCAGTACTTC
CASSPRNSGYNQETQYF
>few|TRBV20-1|TRBJ2-3|TRBD1
TGCAGTGCTACAGGAAACAGGGGCGCCACAGATACGCAGTATTTT
CSATGNRGATDTQYF
>NA|TRBV7-8|TRBJ2-7|NA
TGTGCCAGCAGCTTAGGCGGGGAAGAATACGAGCAGTACTTC
CASSLGGEEYEQYF
>few|TRBV20-1|TRBJ2-2|NA
TGCAGTGCTAGGAGCTCACAGGGAGGCACCGGGGAGCTGTTTTTT
CSARSSQGGTGELFF
>NA|TRBV3-1|TRBJ1-2|NA
TGTGCCAGCAGCCAAGACTTAGTTACTAACTATGGCTACACCTTC
CASSQDLVTNYGYTF
>NA|TRBV2|TRBJ2-7|NA
TGCGCCAGCAGTATCCCTCCGGGGGCCTACGAGCAGTACTTC
CASSIPPGAYEQYF
>NA|TRBV6-1|TRBJ1-1|NA
TGTGCCAGCAGCTGGGGTATGGGGAGGGCTTTCTTT
CASSWGMGRAFF
>few|TRBV5-1|TRBJ1-1|NA
TGCGCCAGCAGCTTAACAGGGCGGGAAGCTTTCTTT
CASSLTGREAFF
>few|TRBV21-1|TRBJ2-7|NA
TGTGCCAGCAGCAAAGGAGGGGAAGGACCCTCCTACGAGCAGTACTTC
CASSKGGEGPSYEQYF
>few|TRBV6-1|TRBJ2-5|NA
TGTGCCAGCAGTGAAGAGGTGAAGGGGGAGTACTTC
CASSEEVKGEYF